This T cell receptor beta chain comes out of a study of T cell repertoires in cytomegalovirus infection. From the reads, TCRdb called clonotypes with MiXCR, one entry per CDR3 protein. The sample contains about 570,000 distinct CDR3 sequences, around 40% of which appear only once. Between the trimmed V and J ends, which lost 6 bases and 0 bases, there was a span of 6 bases. This CDR3 is 14 amino acids long. Germline V gene data show CDR1 as SGHTA and CDR2 as FQGNSA. A remark on this clonotype: Antigen unknown.

Sequencing used cultured PBMCs, obtained from culture after CMV antigen stimulation. The chain joins TRBV7-2 to TRBJ1-6; D is ambiguous. This receptor was obtained from a human donor in good health (CMV status not recorded). Some clones in this sample may be carry-over from other donors' samples. DNA for the CDR3: TGTGCCAGCAGGGAGCACTCCTATAATTCACCCCTCCACTTT. Its translation is CASREHSYNSPLHF.